These 9 T cell receptor beta chains were sequenced from one sample in a study of beta chain features in type 1 diabetes (dated by TCRdb to 2017 to 2018). Library generation was performed with the immunoSEQ multiplex PCR assay. The High Capacity cDNA Reverse Transcription Kit was used to reverse transcribe all of the isolated RNA, meaning that expressed TCRB transcripts were what got sequenced. Here the immuneACCESS table is served through TCRdb, limited to in-frame sequences with V and J called. Missing clones are a known gap in these copies; in checked studies unresolved V genes cover under half, and the rest lacks a known reason. Across this sample there are 240,000 or so clones, with 68% seen only once. The ten biggest clones cover around 0.05% of the sample. The sample consisted of naive CD4+ T cells from blood. According to the study, the label for this sample's cell subset or site signals: true naive CD4+ T cells. The receptors derive from a man aged 30-40 years in good health.

V gene TRBV13 combines with J gene TRBJ1-1, with 7 bases aligning to TRBD1. Per germline, CDR1 PRHDT and CDR2 FYEKMQ (reference sequence). CDR3 size: 14 residues. Trimming removed 0 bases from V and 8 bases from J; junction bases left unmatched: 6. For the CDR3, the DNA is TGTGCCAGCAGCTTAGGCGAGGGACAGACCGAAGCTTTCTTT. Translation: CASSLGEGQTEAFF.

The DNA of the CDR3 is TGTGCCAGCAGCTCGACCCAGGGGGTTTATGAAAAACTGTTTTTT. It translates to CASSSTQGVYEKLFF. The chain couples TRBV7-2 to TRBJ1-4; 7 positions agree with TRBD1. Trimming at V came to 4 bases and at J to 6 bases, leaving 8 bases not matched to a gene. The CDR3 covers 15 residues. The germline gives CDR1 SGHTA, CDR2 FQGNSA.

The rearrangement joins TRBV7-9 to TRBJ2-3, with 8 bases that match TRBD1. This CDR3 is built from 14 residues. The germline V gene has CDR1 SEHNR and CDR2 FQNEAQ (reference sequence). Germline trimming cut 4 bases from V and 2 bases from J; bases unmatched to any gene: 2. In DNA, the CDR3 is TGTGCCAGCAGCTCTCAGGGGGCCACAGATACGCAGTATTTT. Translation gives CASSSQGATDTQYF.

Worth noting for this clone: The same CDR3 also results from other DNA sequences found in this sample. V and J are TRBV18 and TRBJ2-5, with D unresolved. Deletions cut 2 bases from V and 3 bases from J, with 4 bases between. The germline gives CDR1 KGHSH, CDR2 LQKENI. The CDR3 consists of 12 residues. CDR3 nucleotides: TGTGCCAGCTCACCAGGGAAAGAGACCCAGTACTTC. It yields the protein CASSPGKETQYF. The variable domain in full, with the rest retrieved from reference TRBV18 and TRBJ2-5, is NAGVMQNPRHLVRRRGQEARLRCSPMKGHSHVYWYRQLPEEGLKFMVYLQKENIIDESGMPKERFSAEFPKEGPSILRIQQVVRGDSAAYFCASSPGKETQYFGPGTRLLVL.

CDR3 sequence: CASSPRGREADNEQFF. The DNA of the CDR3 is TGTGCCAGCAGCCCAAGGGGGCGAGAGGCCGACAATGAGCAGTTCTTC. The V gene is TRBV2, the J gene TRBJ2-1, with TRBD1 identical over 7 bases. Trimming cost V 6 bases and J 5 bases; bases outside gene matches: 13. The CDR3 extends over 16 amino acids. Germline-derived CDR1 and CDR2 are SNHLY and FYNNEI. The variable domain in full, completed from reference TRBV2 and TRBJ2-1, reads EPEVTQTPSHQVTQMGQEVILRCVPISNHLYFYWYRQILGQKVEFLVSFYNNEISEKSEIFDDQFSVERPDGSNFTLKIRSTKLEDSAMYFCASSPRGREADNEQFFGPGTRLTVL.

The CDR3 region is CASSTFEEGEQFF. As DNA, the CDR3 is TGTGCCAGCAGTACCTTCGAGGAAGGTGAGCAGTTCTTC. The genes are TRBV2 and TRBJ2-1, with D unclear. The V and J ends lost 5 bases and 9 bases respectively, with 14 bases between them. Germline assignment: CDR1 SNHLY and CDR2 FYNNEI. The CDR3 contains 13 residues.

The chain joins TRBV29-1 to TRBJ2-3, with a tentative D call TRBD2 (6 bases). V was pared by 4 bases and J by 0 bases, with 11 bases between. The length of the CDR3 is 14 residues. Looked up from germline, CDR1 is SQVTM and CDR2 is ANQGSEA. CDR3 nucleotide sequence: TGCAGCGTTGGGTCGGGGGTAAGCACAGATACGCAGTATTTT. Translating it yields CSVGSGVSTDTQYF.

The chain recombines TRBV29-1 with TRBJ1-2; maybe TRBD1 (5 bases). V dropped 3 bases and J dropped 6 bases, with 14 bases sitting between them. The germline CDR1 and CDR2 sequences are SQVTM and ANQGSEA. This CDR3 is built from 13 residues. The CDR3 bases are TGCAGCGTTGAGGCGGTGCTCAGGGATGGCTACACCTTC. It translates to CSVEAVLRDGYTF.

This sequence joins TRBV30 and TRBJ2-7, with D unclear. Germline V lookup: CDR1 GTSNPN, CDR2 SVGIG (reference sequence). The V gene lost 1 base and the J gene lost 1 base, with 17 bases spanning the gap. The CDR3 runs to 16 residues. CDR3 DNA sequence: TGTGCCTGGAGTGGGACGGCCCAGGCCTATTCCTACGAGCAGTACTTC. The encoded protein is CAWSGTAQAYSYEQYF. The variable domain in full, completed from reference TRBV30 and TRBJ2-7, reads SQTIHQWPATLVQPVGSPLSLECTVEGTSNPNLYWYRQAAGRGLQLLFYSVGIGQISSEVPQNLSASRPQDRQFILSSKKLLLSDSGFYLCAWSGTAQAYSYEQYFGPGTRLTVT.